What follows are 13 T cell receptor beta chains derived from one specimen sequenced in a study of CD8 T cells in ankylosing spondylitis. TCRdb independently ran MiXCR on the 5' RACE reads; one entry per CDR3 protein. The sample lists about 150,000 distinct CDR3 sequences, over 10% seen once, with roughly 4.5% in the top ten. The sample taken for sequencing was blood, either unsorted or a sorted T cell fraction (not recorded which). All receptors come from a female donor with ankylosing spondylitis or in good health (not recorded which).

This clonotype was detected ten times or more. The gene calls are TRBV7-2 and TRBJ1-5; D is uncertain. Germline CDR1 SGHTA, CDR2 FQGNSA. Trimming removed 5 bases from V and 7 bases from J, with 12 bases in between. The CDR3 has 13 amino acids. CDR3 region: CASSQRRMQPQHF. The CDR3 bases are TGTGCCAGCAGCCAACGTCGTATGCAGCCCCAGCATTTT.

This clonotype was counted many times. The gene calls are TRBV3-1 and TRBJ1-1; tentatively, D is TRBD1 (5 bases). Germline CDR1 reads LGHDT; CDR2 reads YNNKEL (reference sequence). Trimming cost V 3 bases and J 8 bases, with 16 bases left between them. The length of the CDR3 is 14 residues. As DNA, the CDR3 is TGTGCCAGCAGCCACCCCCGGGACCCACGAGAAGCTTTCTTT. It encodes CASSHPRDPREAFF.

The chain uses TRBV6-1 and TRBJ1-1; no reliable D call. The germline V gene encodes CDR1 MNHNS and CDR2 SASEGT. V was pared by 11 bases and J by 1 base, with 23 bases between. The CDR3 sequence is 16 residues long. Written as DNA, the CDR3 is TGTGCCTTGACACCCTCAGATCTCGAACAGAACACTGAAGCTTTCTTT. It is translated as CALTPSDLEQNTEAFF.

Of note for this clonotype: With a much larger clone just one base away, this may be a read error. The DNA of the CDR3 is TGTGCCAACAGTACGTCAGGGTCAGGGGGCATTCAGTACTTC. Encoded protein: CANSTSGSGGIQYF. J is TRBJ2-4 and V is TRBV12-3 or TRBV12-4, with TRBD1 matching over 7 bases. This CDR3 is built from 14 residues.

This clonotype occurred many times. CDR3 in amino acids: CASSRQGAGNTIYF. In nucleotides, the CDR3 is TGTGCCAGCAGCAGACAGGGGGCCGGAAACACCATATATTTT. V and J are TRBV27 and TRBJ1-3; 10 bases are shared with TRBD1. The germline CDR1 and CDR2 sequences are MNHEY and SMNVEV (reference sequence). The CDR3 spans 14 residues. V lost 6 bases to trimming and J lost 4 bases; unmatched junction nucleotides: 3.

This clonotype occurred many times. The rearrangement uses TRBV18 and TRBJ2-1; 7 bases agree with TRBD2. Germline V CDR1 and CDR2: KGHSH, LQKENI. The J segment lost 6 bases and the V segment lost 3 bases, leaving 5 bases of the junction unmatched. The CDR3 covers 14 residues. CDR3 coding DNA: TGTGCCAGCTCACCCACCGGGGGGTCCAATGAGCAGTTCTTC. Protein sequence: CASSPTGGSNEQFF.

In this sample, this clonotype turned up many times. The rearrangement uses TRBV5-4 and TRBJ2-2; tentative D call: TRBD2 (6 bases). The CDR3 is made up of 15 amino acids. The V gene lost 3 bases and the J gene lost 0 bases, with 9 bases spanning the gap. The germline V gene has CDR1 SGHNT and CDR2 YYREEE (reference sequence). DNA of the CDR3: TGTGCCAGCAGCTGGGGACTGTCGAACACCGGGGAGCTGTTTTTT. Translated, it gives CASSWGLSNTGELFF.

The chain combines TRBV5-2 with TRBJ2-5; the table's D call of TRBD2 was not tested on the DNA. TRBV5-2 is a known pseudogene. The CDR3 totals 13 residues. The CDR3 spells CAMGPGPQETQYF. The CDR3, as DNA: TGTGCCATGGGCCCTGGTCCCCAAGAGACCCAGTACTTC.

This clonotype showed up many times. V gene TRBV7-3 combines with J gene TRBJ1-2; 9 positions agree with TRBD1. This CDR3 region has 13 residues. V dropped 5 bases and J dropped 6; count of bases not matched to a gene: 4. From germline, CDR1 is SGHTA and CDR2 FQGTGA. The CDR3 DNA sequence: TGTGCCAGCAGCCCCGGGACAGGGAATGGCTACACCTTC. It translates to CASSPGTGNGYTF.

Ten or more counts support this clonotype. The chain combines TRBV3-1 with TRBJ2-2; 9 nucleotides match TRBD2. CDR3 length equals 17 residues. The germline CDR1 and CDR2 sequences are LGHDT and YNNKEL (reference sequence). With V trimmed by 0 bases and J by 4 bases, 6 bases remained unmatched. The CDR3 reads CASSQEILAGTTGELFF. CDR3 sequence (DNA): TGTGCCAGCAGCCAAGAAATCCTAGCGGGGACCACCGGGGAGCTGTTTTTT.

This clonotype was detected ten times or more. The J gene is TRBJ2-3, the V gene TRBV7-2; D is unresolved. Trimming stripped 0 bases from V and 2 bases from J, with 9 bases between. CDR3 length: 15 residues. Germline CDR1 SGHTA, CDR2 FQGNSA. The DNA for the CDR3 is TGTGCCAGCAGCTTAGCGCTTTTAACCACAGATACGCAGTATTTT. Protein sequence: CASSLALLTTDTQYF. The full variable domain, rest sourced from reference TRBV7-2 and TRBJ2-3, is GAGVSQSPSNKVTEKGKDVELRCDPISGHTALYWYRQSLGQGLEFLIYFQGNSAPDKSGLPSDRFSAERTGGSVSTLTIQRTQQEDSAVYLCASSLALLTTDTQYFGPGTRLTVL.

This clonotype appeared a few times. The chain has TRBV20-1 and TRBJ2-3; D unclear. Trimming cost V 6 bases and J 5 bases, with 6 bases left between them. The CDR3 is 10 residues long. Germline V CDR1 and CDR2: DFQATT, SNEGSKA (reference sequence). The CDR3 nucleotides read TGCAGTGCCCCGGGAGATACGCAGTATTTT. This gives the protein CSAPGDTQYF.

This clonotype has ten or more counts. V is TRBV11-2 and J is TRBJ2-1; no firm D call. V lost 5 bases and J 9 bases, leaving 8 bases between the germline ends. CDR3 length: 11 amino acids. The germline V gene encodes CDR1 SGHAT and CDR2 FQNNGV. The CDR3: CASSPFGEQFF. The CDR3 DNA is TGTGCCAGCAGCCCCTTTGGTGAGCAGTTCTTC.